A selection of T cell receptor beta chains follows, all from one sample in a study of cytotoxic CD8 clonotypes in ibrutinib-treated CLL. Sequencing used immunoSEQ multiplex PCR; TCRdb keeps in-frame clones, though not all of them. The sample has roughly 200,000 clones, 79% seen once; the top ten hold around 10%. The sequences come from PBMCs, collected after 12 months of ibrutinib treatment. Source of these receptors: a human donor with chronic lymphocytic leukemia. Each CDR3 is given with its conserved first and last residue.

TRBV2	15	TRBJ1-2	CASTKSPGSAYGYTF
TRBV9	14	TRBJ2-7	CASSPPGQGYEQYF
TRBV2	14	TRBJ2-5	CASNNRGYRETQYF
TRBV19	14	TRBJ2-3	CASKASGNTDTQYF
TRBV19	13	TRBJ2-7	CASSIDRAYEQYF
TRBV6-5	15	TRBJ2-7	CASSYLGQGAYEQYF
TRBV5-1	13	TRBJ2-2	CASRRQHTGELFF
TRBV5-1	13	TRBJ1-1	CASSLGDRREAFF
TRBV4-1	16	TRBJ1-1	CASSLRQTAMNTEAFF
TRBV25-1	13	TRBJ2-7	CASSEGLGHFWWF
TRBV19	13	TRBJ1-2	CASIGGPTYGYTF
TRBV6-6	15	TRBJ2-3	CASSTSGASTDTQYF
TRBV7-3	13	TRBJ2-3	CASSPMARFTQYF
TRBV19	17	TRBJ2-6	CASRVDRGLTGANVLTF
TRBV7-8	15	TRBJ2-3	CASSRNSGGTDTQYF
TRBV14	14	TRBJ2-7	CASSFGTQTYEQYF
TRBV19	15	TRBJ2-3	CASSARGKTTDTQYF
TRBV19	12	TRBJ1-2	CASSRDSYGYTF
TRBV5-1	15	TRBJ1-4	CASSLDGATNEKLFF
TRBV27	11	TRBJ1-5	CASSPYLPQHF
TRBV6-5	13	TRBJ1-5	CASSRQGYQPQHF
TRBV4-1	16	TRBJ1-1	CASSQDLGGLNTEAFF
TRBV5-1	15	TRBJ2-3	CASSLISGVTDTQYF
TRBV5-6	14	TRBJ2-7	CASSLGQGEYEQYF
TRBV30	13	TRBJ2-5	CAWSEQGTETQYF
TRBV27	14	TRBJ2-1	CASSLQDSNNEQFF
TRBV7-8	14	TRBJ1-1	CASSFTGMNTEAFF
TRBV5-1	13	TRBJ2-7	CASSLEQDYEQYF
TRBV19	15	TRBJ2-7	CASSVTTGISYEQYF
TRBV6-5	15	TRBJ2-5	CASSSFGTGWETQYF
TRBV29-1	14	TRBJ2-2	CSVAVAGSHGELFF
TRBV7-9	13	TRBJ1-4	CASSLRGIEKLFF
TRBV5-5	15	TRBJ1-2	CASSLVDRGNYGYTF
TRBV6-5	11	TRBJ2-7	CASSYDGGQYF
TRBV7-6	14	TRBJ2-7	CASSLADSYYEQYF
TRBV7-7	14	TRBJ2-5	CASSPDSFQETQYF
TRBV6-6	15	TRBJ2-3	CASSYRGAGTDTQYF
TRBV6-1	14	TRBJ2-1	CASSEARTSPRQFF
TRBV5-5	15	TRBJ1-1	CASSLWGTRGTEAFF
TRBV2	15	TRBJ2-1	CASSGSGRPGNEQFF
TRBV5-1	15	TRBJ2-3	CASSAGQPGTDTQYF
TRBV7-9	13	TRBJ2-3	CASSWVGADTQYF
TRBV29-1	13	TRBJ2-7	CSVYGGASYEQYF
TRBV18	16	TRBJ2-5	CASSPPGQGGSETQYF
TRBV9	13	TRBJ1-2	CASSPGTVYGYTF
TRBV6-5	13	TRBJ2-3	CASSYSDSGTQYF
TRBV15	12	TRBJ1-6	CATSRDMGPLHF
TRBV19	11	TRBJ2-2	CASRRTGELFF
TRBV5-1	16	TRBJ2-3	CASSLAPPSSTDTQYF
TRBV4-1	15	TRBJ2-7	CASSQGPEPKREQYF